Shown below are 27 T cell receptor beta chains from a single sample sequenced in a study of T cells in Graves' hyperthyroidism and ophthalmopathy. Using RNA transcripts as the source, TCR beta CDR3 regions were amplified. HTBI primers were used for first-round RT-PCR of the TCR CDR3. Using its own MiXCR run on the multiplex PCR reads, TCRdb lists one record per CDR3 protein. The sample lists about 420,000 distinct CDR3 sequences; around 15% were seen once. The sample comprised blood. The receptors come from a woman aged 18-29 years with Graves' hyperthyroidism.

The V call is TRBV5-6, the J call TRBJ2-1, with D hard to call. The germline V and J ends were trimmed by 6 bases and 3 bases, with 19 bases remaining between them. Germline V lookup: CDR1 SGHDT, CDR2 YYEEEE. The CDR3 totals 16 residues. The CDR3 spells CASTRLPAENYNEQFF. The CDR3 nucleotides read TGTGCCAGCACCCGGCTACCGGCAGAGAACTACAATGAGCAGTTCTTC.

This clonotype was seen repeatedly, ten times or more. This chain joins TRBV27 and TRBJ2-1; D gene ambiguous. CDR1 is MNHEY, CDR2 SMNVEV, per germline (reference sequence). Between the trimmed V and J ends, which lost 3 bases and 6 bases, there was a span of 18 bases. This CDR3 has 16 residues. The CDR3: CASSFFFASGFNEQFF. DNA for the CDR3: TGTGCCAGCAGTTTTTTCTTCGCGTCGGGTTTCAATGAGCAGTTCTTC.

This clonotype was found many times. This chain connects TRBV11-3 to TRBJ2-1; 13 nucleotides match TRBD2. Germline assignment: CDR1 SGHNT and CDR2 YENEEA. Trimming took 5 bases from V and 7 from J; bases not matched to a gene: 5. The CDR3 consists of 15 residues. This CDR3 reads CASSRTSGSKNEQFF. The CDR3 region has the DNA TGTGCCAGCAGCCGGACTAGCGGGAGTAAGAATGAGCAGTTCTTC.

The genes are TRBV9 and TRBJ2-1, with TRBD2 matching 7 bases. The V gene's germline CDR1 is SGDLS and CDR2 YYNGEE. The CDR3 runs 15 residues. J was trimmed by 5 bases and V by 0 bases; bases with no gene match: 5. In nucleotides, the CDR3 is TGTGCCAGCAGCGTAGGTAGGACTAGTAACAATGAGCAGTTCTTC. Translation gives CASSVGRTSNNEQFF.

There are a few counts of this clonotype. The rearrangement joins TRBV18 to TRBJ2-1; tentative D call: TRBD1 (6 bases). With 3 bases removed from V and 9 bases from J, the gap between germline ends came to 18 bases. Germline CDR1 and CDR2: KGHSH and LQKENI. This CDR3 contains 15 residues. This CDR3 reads CASSPSTSGVGEQFF. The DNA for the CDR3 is TGTGCCAGCTCACCTTCAACTTCAGGGGTCGGTGAGCAGTTCTTC.

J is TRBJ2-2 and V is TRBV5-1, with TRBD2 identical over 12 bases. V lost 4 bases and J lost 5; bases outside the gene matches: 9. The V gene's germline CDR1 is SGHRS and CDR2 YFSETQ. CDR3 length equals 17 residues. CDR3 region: CASSPIQTSGSTGELFF. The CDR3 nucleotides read TGCGCCAGCAGCCCCATCCAGACTAGCGGGAGTACCGGGGAGCTGTTTTTT.

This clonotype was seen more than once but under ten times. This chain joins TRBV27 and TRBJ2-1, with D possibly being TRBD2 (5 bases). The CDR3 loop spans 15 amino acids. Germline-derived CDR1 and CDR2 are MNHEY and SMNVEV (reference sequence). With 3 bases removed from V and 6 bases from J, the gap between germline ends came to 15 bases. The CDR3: CASSLPSRRVNEQFF. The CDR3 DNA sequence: TGTGCCAGCAGTTTGCCTAGCCGGCGGGTCAATGAGCAGTTCTTC.

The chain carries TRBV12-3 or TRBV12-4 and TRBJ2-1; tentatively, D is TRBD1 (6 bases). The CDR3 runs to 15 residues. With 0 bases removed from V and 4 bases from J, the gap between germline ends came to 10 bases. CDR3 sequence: CASSLAPGVYNEQFF. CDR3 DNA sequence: TGTGCCAGCAGTTTAGCGCCAGGGGTGTACAATGAGCAGTTCTTC.

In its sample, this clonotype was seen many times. The CDR3 region is CASRLSPSSYNEQFF. CDR3 DNA sequence: TGTGCCAGCAGACTTAGTCCGAGCTCCTACAATGAGCAGTTCTTC. The chain employs TRBV7-9 and TRBJ2-1; D not certain. The CDR3 loop spans 15 amino acids. The V gene's germline CDR1 is SEHNR and CDR2 FQNEAQ (reference sequence). The V gene lost 6 bases and the J gene lost 0 bases, with 12 bases spanning the gap. Looking up the rest from reference TRBV7-9 and TRBJ2-1 gives the full variable domain: DTGVSQNPRHKITKRGQNVTFRCDPISEHNRLYWYRQTLGQGPEFLTYFQNEAQLEKSRLLSDRFSAERPKGSFSTLEIQRTEQGDSAMYLCASRLSPSSYNEQFFGPGTRLTVL.

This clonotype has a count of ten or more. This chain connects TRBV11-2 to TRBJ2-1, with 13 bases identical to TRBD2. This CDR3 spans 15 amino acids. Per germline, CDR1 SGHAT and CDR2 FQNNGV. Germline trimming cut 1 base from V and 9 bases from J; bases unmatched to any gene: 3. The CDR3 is CASSLAGLAGAEQFF. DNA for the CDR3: TGTGCCAGCAGCTTAGCCGGACTAGCGGGAGCTGAGCAGTTCTTC. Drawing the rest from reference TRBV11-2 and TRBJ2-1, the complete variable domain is EAGVAQSPRYKIIEKRQSVAFWCNPISGHATLYWYQQILGQGPKLLIQFQNNGVVDDSQLPKDRFSAERLKGVDSTLKIQPAKLEDSAVYLCASSLAGLAGAEQFFGPGTRLTVL.

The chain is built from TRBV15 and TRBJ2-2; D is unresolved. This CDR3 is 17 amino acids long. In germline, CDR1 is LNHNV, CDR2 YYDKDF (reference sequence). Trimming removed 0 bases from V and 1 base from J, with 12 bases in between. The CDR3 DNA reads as TGTGCCACCAGCAGAGATTGCTCGACACAGAACACCGGGGAGCTGTTTTTT. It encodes CATSRDCSTQNTGELFF. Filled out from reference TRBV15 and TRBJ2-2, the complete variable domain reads DAMVIQNPRYQVTQFGKPVTLSCSQTLNHNVMYWYQQKSSQAPKLLFHYYDKDFNNEADTPDNFQSRRPNTSFCFLDIRSPGLGDTAMYLCATSRDCSTQNTGELFFGEGSRLTVL.

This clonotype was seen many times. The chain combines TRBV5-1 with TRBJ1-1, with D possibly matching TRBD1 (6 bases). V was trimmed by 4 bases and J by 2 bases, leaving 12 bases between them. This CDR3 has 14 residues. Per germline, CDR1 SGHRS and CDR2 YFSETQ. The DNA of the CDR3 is TGCGCCAGCAGCCTGAGGACAGCAAACACTGAAGCTTTCTTT. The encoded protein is CASSLRTANTEAFF.

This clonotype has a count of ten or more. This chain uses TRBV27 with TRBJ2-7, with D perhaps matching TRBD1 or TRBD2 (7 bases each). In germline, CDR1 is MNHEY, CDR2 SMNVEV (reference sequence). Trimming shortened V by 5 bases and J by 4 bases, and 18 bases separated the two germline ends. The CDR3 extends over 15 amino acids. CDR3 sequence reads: CASSARQGAGYEQYF. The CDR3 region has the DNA TGTGCCAGCAGTGCAAGACAGGGAGCGGGATACGAGCAGTACTTC.

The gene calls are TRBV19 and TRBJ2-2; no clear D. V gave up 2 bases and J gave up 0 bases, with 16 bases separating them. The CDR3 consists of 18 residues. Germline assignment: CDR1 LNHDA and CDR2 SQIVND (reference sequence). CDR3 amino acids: CASSILAGRPPNTGELFF. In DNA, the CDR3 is TGTGCCAGTAGTATATTAGCTGGCAGACCCCCGAACACCGGGGAGCTGTTTTTT. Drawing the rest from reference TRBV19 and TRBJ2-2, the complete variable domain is DGGITQSPKYLFRKEGQNVTLSCEQNLNHDAMYWYRQDPGQGLRLIYYSQIVNDFQKGDIAEGYSVSREKKESFPLTVTSAQKNPTAFYLCASSILAGRPPNTGELFFGEGSRLTVL.

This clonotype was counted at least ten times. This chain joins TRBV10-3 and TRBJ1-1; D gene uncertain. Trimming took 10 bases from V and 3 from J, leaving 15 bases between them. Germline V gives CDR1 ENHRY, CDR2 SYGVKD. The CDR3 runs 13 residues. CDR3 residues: CATCMGPDTEAFF. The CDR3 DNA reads TGTGCCACGTGCATGGGCCCAGACACTGAAGCTTTCTTT.

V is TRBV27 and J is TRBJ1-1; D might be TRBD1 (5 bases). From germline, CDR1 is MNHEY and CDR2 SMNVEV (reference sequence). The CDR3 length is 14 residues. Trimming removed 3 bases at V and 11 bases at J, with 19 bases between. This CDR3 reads CASSFSGGTDVAFF. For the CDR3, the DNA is TGTGCCAGCAGTTTTTCGGGGGGTACAGATGTCGCTTTCTTT.

CDR3 protein: CASSITGLYYEQYF. The CDR3 nucleotides are TGTGCCAGCAGCATCACGGGGTTATACTACGAGCAGTACTTC. This chain links TRBV7-9 with TRBJ2-7, with D tentatively TRBD2 (5 bases). The CDR3 is 14 residues long. V dropped 5 bases and J dropped 3 bases, with 14 bases sitting between them. Germline V gives CDR1 SEHNR, CDR2 FQNEAQ (reference sequence).

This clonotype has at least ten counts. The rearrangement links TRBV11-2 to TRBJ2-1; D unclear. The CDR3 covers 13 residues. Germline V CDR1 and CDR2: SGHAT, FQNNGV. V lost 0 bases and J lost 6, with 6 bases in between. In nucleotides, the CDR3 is TGTGCCAGCAGCTTAGAGGATAGCAATGAGCAGTTCTTC. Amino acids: CASSLEDSNEQFF.

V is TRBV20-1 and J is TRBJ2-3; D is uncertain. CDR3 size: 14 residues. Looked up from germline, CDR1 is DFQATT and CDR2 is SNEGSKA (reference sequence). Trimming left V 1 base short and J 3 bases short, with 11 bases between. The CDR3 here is CSARGSLVTDTQYF. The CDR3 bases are TGCAGTGCTAGAGGATCCCTCGTTACAGATACGCAGTATTTT.

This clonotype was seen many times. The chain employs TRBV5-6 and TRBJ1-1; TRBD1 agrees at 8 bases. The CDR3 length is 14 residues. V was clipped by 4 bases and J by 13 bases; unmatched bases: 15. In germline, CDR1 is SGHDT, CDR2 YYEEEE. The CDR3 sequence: CASSRPGQGEGGFF. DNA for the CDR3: TGTGCCAGCAGCCGACCCGGACAGGGCGAAGGTGGTTTCTTT.

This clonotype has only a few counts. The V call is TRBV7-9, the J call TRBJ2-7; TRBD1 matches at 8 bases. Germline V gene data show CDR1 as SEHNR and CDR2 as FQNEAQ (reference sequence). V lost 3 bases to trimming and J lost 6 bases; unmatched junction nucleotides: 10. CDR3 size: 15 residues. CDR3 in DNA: TGTGCCAGCAGCTTCCCTGGTCAGGGGGCTGCCGAGCAGTACTTC. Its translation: CASSFPGQGAAEQYF.

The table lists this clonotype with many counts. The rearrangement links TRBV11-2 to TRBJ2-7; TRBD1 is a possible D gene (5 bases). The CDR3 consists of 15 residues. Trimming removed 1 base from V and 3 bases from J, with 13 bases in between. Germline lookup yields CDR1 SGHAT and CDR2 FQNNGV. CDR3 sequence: CASSLGHTQGYEQYF. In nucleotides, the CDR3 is TGTGCCAGCAGCTTAGGCCATACTCAGGGCTACGAGCAGTACTTC.

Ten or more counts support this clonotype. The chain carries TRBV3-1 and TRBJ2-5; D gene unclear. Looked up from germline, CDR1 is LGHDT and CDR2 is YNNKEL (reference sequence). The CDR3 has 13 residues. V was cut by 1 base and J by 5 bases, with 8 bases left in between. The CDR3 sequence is CASSQAGFETQYF. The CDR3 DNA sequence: TGTGCCAGCAGCCAAGCGGGTTTTGAGACCCAGTACTTC.

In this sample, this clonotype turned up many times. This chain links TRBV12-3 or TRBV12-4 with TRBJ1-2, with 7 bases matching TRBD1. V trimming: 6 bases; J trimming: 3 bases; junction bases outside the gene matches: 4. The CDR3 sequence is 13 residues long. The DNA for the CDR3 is TGTGCCAGCAGCCTGCAGGGGGACTATGGCTACACCTTC. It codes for CASSLQGDYGYTF.

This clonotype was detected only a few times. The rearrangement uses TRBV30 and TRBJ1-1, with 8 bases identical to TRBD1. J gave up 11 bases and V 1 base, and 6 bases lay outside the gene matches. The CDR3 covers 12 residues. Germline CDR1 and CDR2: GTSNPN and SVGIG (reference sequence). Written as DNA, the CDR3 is TGTGCCTGGAGTGAGGGTCAGGGGGCTGCTTTCTTT. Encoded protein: CAWSEGQGAAFF.

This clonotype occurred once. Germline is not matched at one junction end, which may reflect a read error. The CDR3 sequence is CASSLGGRSTDTQCF. CDR3 DNA: TGTGCCAGCAGCCTAGGGGGCAGAAGCACAGATACGCAGTGTTTT. The rearrangement links TRBV7-4 to TRBJ2-3; 7 bases map to TRBD1. Germline V lookup: CDR1 SGHVT, CDR2 SQSDAQ. This CDR3 comprises 15 residues.

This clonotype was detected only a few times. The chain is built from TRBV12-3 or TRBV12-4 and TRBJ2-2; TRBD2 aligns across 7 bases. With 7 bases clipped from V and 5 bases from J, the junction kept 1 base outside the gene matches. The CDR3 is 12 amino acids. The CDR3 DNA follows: TGTGCCAGCACCGGGGGGACCGGGGAGCTGTTTTTT. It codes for CASTGGTGELFF.